These T cell receptor beta chains were read from a single sample in a study of T cell responses to AZD1222 COVID-19 vaccine. TCRdb's table, derived via immunoSEQ multiplex PCR, lists solely in-frame clones and lacks some. Here the sample spans 120,000 or so clones, 90% to 95% being singletons. This material consisted of peripheral blood, taken on day 0 of AZD1222 vaccination. These receptors originate from an adult in good health. Each CDR3 is given with its conserved first and last residue. The D gene is left open where the match is weak. Some rows mark clone size as missing; the rest say once, few, many or name a class of expanded clone.

V	size	J	D	CDR3	DNA
TRBV13	once	TRBJ1-6	-	CASSLGALPSYNSPLHF	TGTGCCAGCAGCTTAGGCGCGCTGCCCTCCTATAATTCACCCCTCCACTTT
TRBV6-1	few	TRBJ2-4	-	CASSEAALAKNIQYF	TGTGCCAGCAGTGAAGCGGCCTTAGCCAAAAACATTCAGTACTTC
TRBV4-3	-	TRBJ2-1	TRBD1	CASSHVGTAWDEQFF	TGCGCCAGCAGCCATGTCGGGACAGCCTGGGATGAGCAGTTCTTC
TRBV14	-	TRBJ2-7	-	CASSAGRDAYF	TGTGCCAGCAGCGCAGGACGGGACGCGTACTTC
TRBV7-3	-	TRBJ2-3	TRBD2	CASSLRGSGGSDTQYF	TGTGCCAGCAGCTTACGCGGGAGTGGTGGGTCGGATACGCAGTATTTT
TRBV5-6	-	TRBJ2-7	TRBD1	CASSLFRQGASYEQYF	TGTGCCAGCAGCTTGTTTAGACAGGGGGCTTCCTACGAGCAGTACTTC
TRBV12-3/TRBV12-4	once	TRBJ2-1	-	CASRRGEYNEQFF	TGTGCCAGCAGACGGGGAGAATACAATGAGCAGTTCTTC
TRBV7-9	-	TRBJ2-3	-	CASSTRPSTDTQYF	TGTGCCAGCAGCACTCGACCGAGCACAGATACGCAGTATTTT
TRBV9	-	TRBJ1-6	TRBD1	CASSAGYPTGRISPLHF	TGTGCCAGCAGCGCAGGCTACCCGACAGGGAGGATCTCACCCCTCCACTTT
TRBV2	-	TRBJ2-1	-	CASSKIGLANEQFF	TGTGCCAGCAGTAAAATCGGGTTAGCCAATGAGCAGTTCTTC
TRBV7-2	-	TRBJ2-1	-	CASSLGSGGVYNEQFF	TGTGCCAGCAGCTTAGGGAGTGGTGGGGTCTACAATGAGCAGTTCTTC
TRBV2	once	TRBJ2-7	-	CASTNRAYEQYF	TGTGCCAGCACTAACAGGGCCTACGAGCAGTACTTC
TRBV19	once	TRBJ2-5	-	CASSIEGRIQETQYF	TGTGCCAGTAGTATAGAAGGGCGGATCCAAGAGACCCAGTACTTC
TRBV15	-	TRBJ1-1	-	CATSRDGITENTEAFF	TGTGCCACCAGCAGAGATGGGATTACGGAGAACACTGAAGCTTTCTTT
TRBV3-1/TRBV3-2	-	TRBJ1-6	TRBD1	CASSQTGGDSPLHF	TGTGCCAGCAGCCAAACAGGGGGCGATTCACCCCTCCACTTT
TRBV25-1	-	TRBJ1-2	-	CASSTVYGYTF	TGTGCCAGCAGTACCGTCTATGGCTACACCTTC
TRBV11-2	-	TRBJ2-5	TRBD2	CASRSTSGRRRETQYF	TGTGCCAGCAGGTCTACTAGCGGGAGGAGGAGAGAGACCCAGTACTTC
TRBV7-6	-	TRBJ2-5	-	CASSAFGGVQETQYF	TGTGCCAGCAGTGCCTTTGGGGGAGTTCAAGAGACCCAGTACTTC
TRBV6-4	few	TRBJ2-1	-	CASSDRSEPGEQFF	TGTGCCAGCAGTGACAGAAGCGAACCCGGGGAGCAGTTCTTC
TRBV7-9	-	TRBJ1-4	-	CASSLDRFNEKLFF	TGTGCCAGCAGCTTAGACAGGTTTAATGAAAAACTGTTTTTT
TRBV27	-	TRBJ1-2	-	CASSRRNSGAENGYTF	TGTGCCAGCAGTCGACGGAATTCGGGGGCGGAAAATGGCTACACCTTC
TRBV7-2	-	TRBJ1-5	-	CASSLASGYSNQPQHF	TGTGCCAGCAGCTTAGCCTCGGGTTATAGCAATCAGCCCCAGCATTTT
TRBV6-4	-	TRBJ2-5	TRBD2	CASSEGAGEETQYF	TGTGCCAGCAGTGAGGGAGCGGGAGAAGAGACCCAGTACTTC